This T cell receptor beta chain was observed in a study of cytomegalovirus exposure and HLA in healthy donors. This CDR3 has 15 amino acids. V was clipped by 0 bases and J by 9 bases; unmatched bases: 8. Germline CDR1 reads LGHNA; CDR2 reads YSLEER. The study ran its PCR with 60 Vbeta and 13 Jbeta primers. Sequencing was performed with immunoSEQ multiplex PCR; in TCRdb, only in-frame clones are kept and a portion is missing. The sample has roughly 90,000 clones, around 78% seen once. This TCR came from a woman in her thirties or forties in good health and CMV-seropositive. Sequencing was done on a sample of PBMCs. The V gene is TRBV4-3, the J gene TRBJ2-1; TRBD2 agrees at 7 bases. In DNA, the CDR3 is TGCGCCAGCAGCCAAGAAGGTGGGAGGGCCGGTGAGCAGTTCTTC. Its translation is CASSQEGGRAGEQFF.